The TCR beta chain under discussion was sequenced for a study of T cell responses to AZD1222 COVID-19 vaccine. The germline V gene encodes CDR1 SGDLS and CDR2 YYNGEE. The germline V and J ends were trimmed by 3 bases and 2 bases, with 20 bases remaining between them. The CDR3 runs 17 residues. Sequenced by immunoSEQ multiplex PCR; TCRdb stores in-frame clones only, minus some. Here the sample spans 150,000 to 200,000 clones, 80% to 95% being singletons. The source was peripheral blood, collected on day 0 of AZD1222 vaccination. This TCR was recovered from an adult in good health. The rearrangement links TRBV9 to TRBJ1-2; D is perhaps TRBD1 (6 bases). Here the CDR3 reads CASSADTPGQQNYGYTF. CDR3 nucleotides: TGTGCCAGCAGCGCCGACACCCCAGGACAGCAAAACTATGGCTACACCTTC.